This is a list of T cell receptor beta chains from one sample in a study of T cells in Graves' hyperthyroidism and ophthalmopathy. TCRdb re-analysed the multiplex PCR reads in MiXCR, keeping a single row per CDR3 protein. Of about 840,000 distinct CDR3 sequences in the sample, 38% were seen once. Sample: blood. All receptors come from a man aged 18 to 30 with Graves' hyperthyroidism. The CDR3 runs from the conserved cysteine through the conserved F or W. Fields, in order: D gene, J gene, clone size, V gene, CDR3 DNA, CDR3 protein. D genes are given only for firm matches. For some rows the clone size is stated as once, few or many, or as a class when expanded; others skip it.

D: NA; J: TRBJ2-5; size: many; V: TRBV7-2; DNA: TGTGCCAGCAGCCCTGTGCAAGAGACCCAGTACTTC; CDR3: CASSPVQETQYF
D: NA; J: TRBJ2-7; size: many; V: TRBV12-3/TRBV12-4; DNA: TGTGCCAGCTCAGCTGAGGACGAGCAGTACTTC; CDR3: CASSAEDEQYF
D: NA; J: TRBJ1-1; size: many; V: TRBV7-9; DNA: TGTGCCAGCAGCTTAGGAGGGGGAGGGAACACTGAAGCTTTCTTT; CDR3: CASSLGGGGNTEAFF
D: NA; J: TRBJ1-4; size: NA; V: TRBV9; DNA: TGTGCCAGCAGTGTGTCAGCTAATGAAAAACTGTTTTTT; CDR3: CASSVSANEKLFF
D: NA; J: TRBJ1-2; size: few; V: TRBV15; DNA: TGTGCCACCAGCAGGGGCCCTTCAGGGGACTATGGCTACATCTTC; CDR3: CATSRGPSGDYGYIF
D: NA; J: TRBJ2-7; size: NA; V: TRBV14; DNA: TGTGCCAGCAGCCCCGGACAGTCCTGCGACGAGCAGTACTTC; CDR3: CASSPGQSCDEQYF
D: NA; J: TRBJ2-7; size: few; V: TRBV5-1; DNA: TGCGCCAGCAGCTTGGATGGAGTTTTTTACGAGCAGTACTTC; CDR3: CASSLDGVFYEQYF
D: TRBD2; J: TRBJ2-7; size: NA; V: TRBV19; DNA: TGTGCCAGTAGTAGGAGTAGCGGGGGGAGCTCCTACGAGCAGTACTTC; CDR3: CASSRSSGGSSYEQYF
D: NA; J: TRBJ2-3; size: NA; V: TRBV10-3; DNA: TGTGCCATCAGTGATAGTGATACGCAGTATTTT; CDR3: CAISDSDTQYF
D: TRBD2; J: TRBJ2-7; size: many; V: TRBV10-3; DNA: TGTGCCATCAGCTCCGGGACTAATTTCTACGAGCAGTACTTC; CDR3: CAISSGTNFYEQYF
D: TRBD1; J: TRBJ1-5; size: few; V: TRBV20-1; DNA: TGCAGTGCTAGAGATGGAGCAGGGGGTCCCTATCAGCCCCAGCATTTT; CDR3: CSARDGAGGPYQPQHF
D: TRBD1; J: TRBJ1-6; size: NA; V: TRBV20-1; DNA: TGCAGTGCTAGGTCCGACAGGGCTATAAATTCACCCCTCCACTTT; CDR3: CSARSDRAINSPLHF
D: NA; J: TRBJ2-6; size: NA; V: TRBV12-3/TRBV12-4; DNA: TGTGCCAGCAGGATGCAGGGGAGCACTGGGGCCAACGTCCTGACTTTC; CDR3: CASRMQGSTGANVLTF
D: TRBD1; J: TRBJ1-2; size: NA; V: TRBV6-1; DNA: TGTGCCAGCAGACCCGGGACAGGGGACTTTAACTATGGCTACACCTTC; CDR3: CASRPGTGDFNYGYTF
D: NA; J: TRBJ2-7; size: NA; V: TRBV29-1; DNA: TGCAGCGTTCCCCTTTGGGGCAGGGGATACGGGCAGTACTTC; CDR3: CSVPLWGRGYGQYF
D: NA; J: TRBJ1-4; size: NA; V: TRBV7-9; DNA: TGTGCCAGCAGTTTCAGGATTGGTAGCGAAAAACTGTTTTTT; CDR3: CASSFRIGSEKLFF
D: TRBD1; J: TRBJ1-2; size: many; V: TRBV19; DNA: TGTGCCAGCGGGACAGGGCTCTATGGCTACACCTTC; CDR3: CASGTGLYGYTF
D: NA; J: TRBJ1-5; size: many; V: TRBV7-8; DNA: TGTGCCAGCAGCTCTGGACAGCGTAATCAGCCCCAGCATTTT; CDR3: CASSSGQRNQPQHF
D: NA; J: TRBJ1-1; size: NA; V: TRBV7-8; DNA: TGTGCCAGCAGCTTAGGGGGAGAGGCGCCCTGGGGGGCTTTCTTT; CDR3: CASSLGGEAPWGAFF
D: NA; J: TRBJ2-3; size: NA; V: TRBV29-1; DNA: TGCAGCGTTGAAGGCTGGGACCCCGGGGCGCAGTATTTT; CDR3: CSVEGWDPGAQYF
D: TRBD2; J: TRBJ2-7; size: many; V: TRBV4-3; DNA: TGCGCCAGCAGCCAAGGGAGCGGGAGGTCCTACGAGCAGTACTTC; CDR3: CASSQGSGRSYEQYF
D: NA; J: TRBJ1-4; size: NA; V: TRBV7-9; DNA: TGTGCCAGCAGCCCCGCAGGGAGTCTCCTTTTT; CDR3: CASSPAGSLLF
D: NA; J: TRBJ2-7; size: many; V: TRBV5-1; DNA: TGCGCCAGCAGGACTACCGATATTTCCGAGCAGTACTTC; CDR3: CASRTTDISEQYF
D: TRBD1; J: TRBJ1-2; size: few; V: TRBV12-3/TRBV12-4; DNA: TGTGCCAGCAGTCTATACTCAGGGGGCGGAGGCTACACCTTC; CDR3: CASSLYSGGGGYTF
D: NA; J: TRBJ1-2; size: NA; V: TRBV7-9; DNA: TGCGCCAGCAGCCCCCCCGGGACCCACTATGGCTACACCTTC; CDR3: CASSPPGTHYGYTF
D: NA; J: TRBJ2-2; size: NA; V: TRBV5-1; DNA: TGCGCCAGCAGCGTGGACAAGGGAGCACCCGGGGAGCTGTTTTTT; CDR3: CASSVDKGAPGELFF
D: NA; J: TRBJ2-7; size: few; V: TRBV20-1; DNA: TGCAGTGCTGCCCTGGGCGGGACCTACGAGCAGTACTTC; CDR3: CSAALGGTYEQYF
D: NA; J: TRBJ1-1; size: many; V: TRBV5-1; DNA: TGCGCCAGCAGCTTGGTAACGGACGGAACTGAAGCTTTCTTT; CDR3: CASSLVTDGTEAFF
D: NA; J: TRBJ2-5; size: NA; V: TRBV15; DNA: TGTGCCCCCCGGGGCGGGACAGAGACCCAGTACTTC; CDR3: CAPRGGTETQYF
D: NA; J: TRBJ1-2; size: NA; V: TRBV20-1; DNA: TGCAGTGCTTCGACAGTTGATGGCTACACCTTC; CDR3: CSASTVDGYTF